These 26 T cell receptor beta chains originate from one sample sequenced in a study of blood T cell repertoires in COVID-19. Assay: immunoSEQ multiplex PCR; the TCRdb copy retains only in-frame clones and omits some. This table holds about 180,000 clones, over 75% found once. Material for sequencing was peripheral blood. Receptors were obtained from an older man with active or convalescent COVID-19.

CDR3 nucleotides: TGTGCCAGCTCACCACCGGTTAGTAGGAACACTGAAGCTTTCTTT. Amino acid sequence: CASSPPVSRNTEAFF. The V and J genes are TRBV18 and TRBJ1-1; D is ambiguous. V was pared by 0 bases and J by 1 base, with 9 bases between. Germline V CDR1 and CDR2: KGHSH, LQKENI. The CDR3 has 15 residues. The full variable domain, in which reference TRBV18 and TRBJ1-1 provide the parts outside the CDR3, is NAGVMQNPRHLVRRRGQEARLRCSPMKGHSHVYWYRQLPEEGLKFMVYLQKENIIDESGMPKERFSAEFPKEGPSILRIQQVVRGDSAAYFCASSPPVSRNTEAFFGQGTRLTVV.

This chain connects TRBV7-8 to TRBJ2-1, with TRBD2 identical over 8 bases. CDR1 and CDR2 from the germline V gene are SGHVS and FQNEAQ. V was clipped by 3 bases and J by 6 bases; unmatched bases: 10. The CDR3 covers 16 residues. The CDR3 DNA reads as TGTGCCAGCAGCTTCACCGGGACTAGTCGTCTCAATGAGCAGTTCTTC. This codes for CASSFTGTSRLNEQFF.

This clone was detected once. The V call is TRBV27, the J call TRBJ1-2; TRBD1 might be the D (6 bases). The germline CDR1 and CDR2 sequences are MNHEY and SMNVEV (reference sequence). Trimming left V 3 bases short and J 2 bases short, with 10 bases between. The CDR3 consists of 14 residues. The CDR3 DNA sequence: TGTGCCAGCAGTTTTGGGGGGGCAAACTATGGCTACACCTTC. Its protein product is CASSFGGANYGYTF.

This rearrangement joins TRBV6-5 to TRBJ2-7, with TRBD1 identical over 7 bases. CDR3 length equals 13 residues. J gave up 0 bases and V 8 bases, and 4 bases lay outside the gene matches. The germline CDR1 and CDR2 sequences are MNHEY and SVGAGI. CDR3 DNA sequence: TGTGCCAGCTTTCACAGGGGCTCCTACGAGCAGTACTTC. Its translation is CASFHRGSYEQYF.

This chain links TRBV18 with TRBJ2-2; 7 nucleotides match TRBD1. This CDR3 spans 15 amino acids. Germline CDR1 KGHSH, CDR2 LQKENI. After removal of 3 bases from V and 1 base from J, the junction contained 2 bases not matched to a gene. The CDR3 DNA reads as TGTGCCAGCTCACCTGGACAGGAGAACACCGGGGAGCTGTTTTTT. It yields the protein CASSPGQENTGELFF.

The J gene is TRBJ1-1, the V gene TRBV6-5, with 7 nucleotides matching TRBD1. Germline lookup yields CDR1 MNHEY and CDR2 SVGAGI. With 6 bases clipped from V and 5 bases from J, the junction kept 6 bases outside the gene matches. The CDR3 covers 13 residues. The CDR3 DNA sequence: TGTGCCAGCAGCACAGGGGCGGGGACTGAAGCTTTCTTT. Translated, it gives CASSTGAGTEAFF.

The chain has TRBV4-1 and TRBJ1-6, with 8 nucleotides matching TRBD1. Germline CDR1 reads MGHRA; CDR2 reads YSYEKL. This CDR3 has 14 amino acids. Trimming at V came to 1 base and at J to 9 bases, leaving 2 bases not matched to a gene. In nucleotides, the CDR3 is TGCGCCAGCAGCCAAGGGACAGGGCGTTCACCCCTCCACTTT. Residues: CASSQGTGRSPLHF.

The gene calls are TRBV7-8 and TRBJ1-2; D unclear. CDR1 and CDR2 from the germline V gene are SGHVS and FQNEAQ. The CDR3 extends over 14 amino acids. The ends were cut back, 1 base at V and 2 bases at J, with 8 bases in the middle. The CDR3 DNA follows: TGTGCCAGCAGCTTAGATACGGGAAACTATGGCTACACCTTC. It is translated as CASSLDTGNYGYTF.

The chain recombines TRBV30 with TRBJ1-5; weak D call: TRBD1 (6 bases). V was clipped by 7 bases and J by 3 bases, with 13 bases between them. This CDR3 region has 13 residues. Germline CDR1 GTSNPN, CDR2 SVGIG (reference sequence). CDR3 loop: CALGGSFNQPQHF. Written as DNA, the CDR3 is TGTGCCTTGGGGGGCAGTTTCAATCAGCCCCAGCATTTT.

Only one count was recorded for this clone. CDR3 residues: CASSHRPGTGGAGTKNIQYF. The CDR3 DNA follows: TGTGCCAGCAGCCACCGTCCCGGGACAGGGGGCGCGGGCACCAAAAACATTCAGTACTTC. The V gene is TRBV28, the J gene TRBJ2-4; 12 nucleotides agree with TRBD1. Trimming took 6 bases from V and 2 from J; bases not matched to a gene: 17. The germline V gene encodes CDR1 MDHEN and CDR2 SYDVKM. The CDR3 runs to 20 residues.

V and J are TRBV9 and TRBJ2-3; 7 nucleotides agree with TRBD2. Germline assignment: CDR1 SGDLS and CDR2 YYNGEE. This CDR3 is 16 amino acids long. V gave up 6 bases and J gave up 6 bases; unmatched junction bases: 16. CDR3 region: CASTSPGVAGRDTQYF. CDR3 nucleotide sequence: TGTGCCAGCACCTCCCCGGGGGTAGCGGGTCGGGATACGCAGTATTTT.

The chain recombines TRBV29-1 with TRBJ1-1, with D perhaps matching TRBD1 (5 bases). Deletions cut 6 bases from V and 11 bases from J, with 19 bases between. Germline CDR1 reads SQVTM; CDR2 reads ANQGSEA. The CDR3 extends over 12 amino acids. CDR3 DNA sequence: TGCAGCGTCTATGGACGTGGGGACTTGGCTTTCTTT. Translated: CSVYGRGDLAFF.

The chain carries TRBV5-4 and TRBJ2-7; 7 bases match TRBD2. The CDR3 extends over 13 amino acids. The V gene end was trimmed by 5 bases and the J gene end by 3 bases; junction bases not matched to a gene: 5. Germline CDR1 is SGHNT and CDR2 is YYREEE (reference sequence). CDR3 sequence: CASRRDYDYEQYF. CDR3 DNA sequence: TGTGCCAGCAGACGGGACTACGACTACGAGCAGTACTTC.

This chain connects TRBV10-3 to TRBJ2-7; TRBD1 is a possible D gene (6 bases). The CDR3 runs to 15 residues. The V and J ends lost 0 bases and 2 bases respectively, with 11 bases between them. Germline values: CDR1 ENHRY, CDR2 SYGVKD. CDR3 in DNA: TGTGCCATCAGTGAGTCCTTGGGGGCGGCCTACGAGCAGTACTTC. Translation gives CAISESLGAAYEQYF.

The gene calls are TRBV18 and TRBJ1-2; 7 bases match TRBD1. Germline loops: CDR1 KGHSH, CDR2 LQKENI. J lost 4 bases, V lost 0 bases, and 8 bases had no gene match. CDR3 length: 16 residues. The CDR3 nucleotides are TGTGCCAGCTCACCACCTACAGGGGTTCCCCCCTATGGCTACACCTTC. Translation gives CASSPPTGVPPYGYTF.

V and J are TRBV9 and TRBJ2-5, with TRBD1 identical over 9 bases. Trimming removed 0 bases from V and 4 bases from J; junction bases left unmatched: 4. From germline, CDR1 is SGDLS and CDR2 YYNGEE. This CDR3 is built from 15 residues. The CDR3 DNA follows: TGTGCCAGCAGCGTAGAGGGACAGGGAGGAGAGACCCAGTACTTC. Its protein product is CASSVEGQGGETQYF.

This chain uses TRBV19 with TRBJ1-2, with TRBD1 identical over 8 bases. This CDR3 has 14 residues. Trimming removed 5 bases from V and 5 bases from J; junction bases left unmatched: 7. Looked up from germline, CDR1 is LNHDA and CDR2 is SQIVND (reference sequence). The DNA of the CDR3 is TGTGCCAGTAGTCCCCGGACAGGGAAGTATGGCTACACCTTC. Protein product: CASSPRTGKYGYTF.

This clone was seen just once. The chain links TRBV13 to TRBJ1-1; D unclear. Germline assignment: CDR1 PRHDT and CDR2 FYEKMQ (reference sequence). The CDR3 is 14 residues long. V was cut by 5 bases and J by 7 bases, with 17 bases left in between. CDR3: CASSPNGLTGEAFF. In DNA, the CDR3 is TGTGCCAGCAGCCCAAATGGACTTACTGGTGAAGCTTTCTTT.

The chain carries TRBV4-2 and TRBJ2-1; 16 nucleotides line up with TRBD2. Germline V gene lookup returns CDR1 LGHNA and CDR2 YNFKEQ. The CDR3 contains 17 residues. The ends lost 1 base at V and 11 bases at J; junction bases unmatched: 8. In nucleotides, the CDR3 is TGTGCCAGCAGCCAAGGCCGCCCGGGACTAGCGGGGGGGCAGCAGTTCTTC. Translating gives CASSQGRPGLAGGQQFF.

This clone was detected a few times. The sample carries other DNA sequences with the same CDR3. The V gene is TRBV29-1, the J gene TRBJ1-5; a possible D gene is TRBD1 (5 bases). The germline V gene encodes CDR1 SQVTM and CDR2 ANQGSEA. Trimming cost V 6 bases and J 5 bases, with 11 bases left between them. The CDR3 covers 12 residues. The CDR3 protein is CSVGQGDQPQHF. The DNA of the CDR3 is TGCAGCGTCGGGCAGGGTGATCAGCCCCAGCATTTT. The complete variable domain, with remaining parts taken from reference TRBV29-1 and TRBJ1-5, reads SAVISQKPSRDICQRGTSLTIQCQVDSQVTMMFWYRQQPGQSLTLIATANQGSEATYESGFVIDKFPISRPNLTFSTLTVSNMSPEDSSIYLCSVGQGDQPQHFGDGTRLSIL.

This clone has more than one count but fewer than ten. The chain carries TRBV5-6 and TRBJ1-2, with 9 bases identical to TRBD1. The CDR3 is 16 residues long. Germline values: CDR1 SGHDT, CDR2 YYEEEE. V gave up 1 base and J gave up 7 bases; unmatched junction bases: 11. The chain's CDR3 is CASSLSAIDRGFGYTF. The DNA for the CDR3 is TGTGCCAGCAGCTTGAGTGCGATTGACAGGGGGTTTGGCTACACCTTC.

Written as DNA, the CDR3 is TGTGCCTGGAGTGTATGGGGGGGGGTTTCTGGAAACACCATATATTTT. Protein sequence: CAWSVWGGVSGNTIYF. The chain recombines TRBV30 with TRBJ1-3; D is possibly TRBD1 (5 bases). Trimming left V 0 bases short and J 1 base short, with 13 bases between. This CDR3 is built from 16 residues. Germline CDR1 GTSNPN, CDR2 SVGIG (reference sequence). Using reference TRBV30 and TRBJ1-3 for the parts outside the CDR3, the full variable domain is SQTIHQWPATLVQPVGSPLSLECTVEGTSNPNLYWYRQAAGRGLQLLFYSVGIGQISSEVPQNLSASRPQDRQFILSSKKLLLSDSGFYLCAWSVWGGVSGNTIYFGEGSWLTVV.

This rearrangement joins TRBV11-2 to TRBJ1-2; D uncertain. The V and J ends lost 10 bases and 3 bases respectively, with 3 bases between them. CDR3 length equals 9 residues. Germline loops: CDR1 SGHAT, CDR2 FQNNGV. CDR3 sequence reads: CATDYGYTF. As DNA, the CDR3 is TGTGCCACCGACTATGGCTACACCTTC.

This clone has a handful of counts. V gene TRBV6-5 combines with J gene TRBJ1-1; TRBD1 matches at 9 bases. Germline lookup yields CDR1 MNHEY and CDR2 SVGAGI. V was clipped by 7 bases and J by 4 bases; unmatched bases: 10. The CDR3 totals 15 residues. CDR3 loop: CASTSGGQGFTEAFF. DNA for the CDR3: TGTGCCAGCACGAGCGGGGGACAGGGATTCACTGAAGCTTTCTTT.

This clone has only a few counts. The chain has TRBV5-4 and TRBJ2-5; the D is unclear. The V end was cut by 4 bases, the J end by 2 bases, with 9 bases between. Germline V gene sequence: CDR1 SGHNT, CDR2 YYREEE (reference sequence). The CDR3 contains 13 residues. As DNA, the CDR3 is TGTGCCAGCAGCGCACAGAATCAAGAGACCCAGTACTTC. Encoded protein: CASSAQNQETQYF.

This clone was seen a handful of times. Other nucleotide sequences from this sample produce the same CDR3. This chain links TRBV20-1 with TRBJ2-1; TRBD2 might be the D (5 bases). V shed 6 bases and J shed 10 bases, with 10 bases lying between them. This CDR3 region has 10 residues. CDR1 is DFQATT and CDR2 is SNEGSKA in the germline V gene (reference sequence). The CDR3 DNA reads TGCAGTGCCGAGGGAAACGAGCAGTTCTTC. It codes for CSAEGNEQFF.